Included here is one TCR beta chain sequence, with context. Its cognate antigen is unknown. The record originates from a study of cytomegalovirus exposure and HLA in healthy donors. PCR amplification relied on 60 Vbeta primers (plus 13 Jbeta primers). Produced via immunoSEQ multiplex PCR; TCRdb's table is partial and in-frame only. Recorded here are approximately 34,000 clones; the top ten clones represent 1.9%. Regarding the study as a whole: Cytomegalovirus association was listed for approximately 150 TCR beta chains.

Germline assignment: CDR1 SGHTA and CDR2 FQGTGA. Unmatched junction bases numbered 2, after V lost 3 bases and J lost 6 bases. There are 12 residues in the CDR3. The V and J genes are TRBV7-3 and TRBJ2-7; 7 bases map to TRBD2. Sequences were obtained from PBMCs. This sequence was found in a woman in her forties in good health and CMV-seropositive. The CDR3 protein is CASSFWGGEQYF. CDR3 DNA: TGTGCCAGCAGCTTTTGGGGGGGCGAGCAGTACTTC.